One sample yielded the 11 T cell receptor beta chains listed below, sequenced in a study of OX40 agonist ivuxolimab in advanced cancers. The assay was immunoSEQ multiplex PCR, and TCRdb's table has in-frame clones only and misses some. The sample shows 30,000 to 40,000 clones, around 81% of them seen only once. The specimen was CD4+ or CD8+ T cells sorted from blood, collected in a trial of the OX40 agonist ivuxolimab. These receptors were obtained from an adult with an advanced solid tumor such as melanoma, head and neck, liver or kidney cancer.

The chain uses TRBV7-6 and TRBJ2-1; D remains unclear. Germline loops: CDR1 SGHVS, CDR2 FNYEAQ. Trimming pared 3 bases from V and 8 bases from J, leaving 17 bases between. CDR3 size: 15 residues. The CDR3 loop is CASSLRSSIVDEQFF. The CDR3 DNA reads as TGTGCCAGCAGCTTGAGGTCTAGTATTGTCGATGAGCAGTTCTTC.

The rearrangement links TRBV28 to TRBJ1-4, with TRBD1 identical over 7 bases. Germline V lookup: CDR1 MDHEN, CDR2 SYDVKM. The V gene end was trimmed by 8 bases and the J gene end by 7 bases; junction bases not matched to a gene: 10. This CDR3 is 14 amino acids long. The CDR3 protein is CASRRPGGGEKLFF. The DNA for the CDR3 is TGTGCCAGCCGACGACCAGGGGGAGGTGAAAAACTGTTTTTT.

The chain couples TRBV28 to TRBJ2-3, with D possibly being TRBD1 (6 bases). V was clipped by 3 bases and J by 0 bases, with 10 bases between them. Germline V gene sequence: CDR1 MDHEN, CDR2 SYDVKM. This CDR3 has 15 residues. The CDR3: CASSFTGMSTDTQYF. Written as DNA, the CDR3 is TGTGCCAGCAGTTTTACAGGGATGAGCACAGATACGCAGTATTTT.

The rearrangement joins TRBV10-2 to TRBJ1-2; D might be TRBD1 (5 bases). The CDR3 is 16 amino acids. Trimming cost V 0 bases and J 5 bases, with 16 bases left between them. CDR1 is WSHSY, CDR2 SAAADI, per germline. Here the CDR3 DNA reads TGCGCCAGCAGTGAGTCGGGCGGCAGGGCGGATTATGGCTACACCTTC. Encoded protein: CASSESGGRADYGYTF.

The genes are TRBV28 and TRBJ1-4; 8 bases line up with TRBD1. Germline V gives CDR1 MDHEN, CDR2 SYDVKM. The V gene end was trimmed by 6 bases and the J gene end by 7 bases; junction bases not matched to a gene: 4. This CDR3 contains 13 residues. The CDR3 DNA follows: TGTGCCAGCAGGGACAGGGCGAGTGAAAAACTGTTTTTT. This translates into CASRDRASEKLFF.

This clone has only a few counts. V usage is TRBV6-6 and J usage is TRBJ1-1; 7 positions match TRBD1. Per the germline V gene, CDR1 is MNHNY and CDR2 is SVGAGI (reference sequence). V lost 6 bases, J lost 1 base, and 5 bases stayed unmatched. CDR3 size: 14 residues. CDR3 nucleotide sequence: TGTGCCAGCAGCCCAGACAGGGCGAACACTGAAGCTTTCTTT. Encoded protein: CASSPDRANTEAFF.

This chain uses TRBV18 with TRBJ1-4; D is ambiguous. This CDR3 comprises 16 residues. Per the germline V gene, CDR1 is KGHSH and CDR2 is LQKENI. V dropped 1 base and J dropped 3 bases, with 12 bases sitting between them. CDR3 coding DNA: TGTGCCAGCTCACCACGCCCCCCAGAGTCTAATGAAAAACTGTTTTTT. It is translated as CASSPRPPESNEKLFF. Full variable domain (remainder filled in from reference TRBV18 and TRBJ1-4): NAGVMQNPRHLVRRRGQEARLRCSPMKGHSHVYWYRQLPEEGLKFMVYLQKENIIDESGMPKERFSAEFPKEGPSILRIQQVVRGDSAAYFCASSPRPPESNEKLFFGSGTQLSVL.

The CDR3 DNA is TGTGCCAGCAGCTTAGGTCAGGGGGCGAGGGAAAAACTGTTTTTT. Translated, it gives CASSLGQGAREKLFF. The chain uses TRBV7-9 and TRBJ1-4; 8 nucleotides match TRBD1. The V segment lost 1 base and the J segment 8 bases; nucleotides outside the gene matches: 6. Germline V gene sequence: CDR1 SEHNR, CDR2 FQNEAQ (reference sequence). CDR3 length equals 15 residues.

The chain uses TRBV4-1 and TRBJ2-7; D is tentatively TRBD1 or TRBD2 (6 bases each). The ends were cut back, 1 base at V and 6 bases at J, with 19 bases in the middle. Germline V gene sequence: CDR1 MGHRA, CDR2 YSYEKL. The CDR3 runs to 16 residues. In DNA, the CDR3 is TGCGCCAGCAGCCAAGGGGGGGCAGGGAAAGCTCCCGAGCAGTACTTC. Amino acids: CASSQGGAGKAPEQYF.

The rearrangement links TRBV4-1 to TRBJ2-2; D remains unclear. The germline V gene encodes CDR1 MGHRA and CDR2 YSYEKL. CDR3 length: 17 residues. V lost 1 base and J 1 base, leaving 13 bases between the germline ends. This CDR3 reads CASSQGTSPWNTGELFF. For the CDR3, the DNA is TGCGCCAGCAGCCAAGGGACGTCACCTTGGAACACCGGGGAGCTGTTTTTT.

This chain uses TRBV5-5 with TRBJ2-1; 8 bases fit TRBD2. With V trimmed by 6 bases and J by 1 base, 9 bases remained unmatched. Germline V CDR1 and CDR2: SGHKS, YYEKEE (reference sequence). The CDR3 length is 16 residues. For the CDR3, the DNA is TGTGCCAGCACCCGTGCTAGCGGGCTATCCTACAATGAGCAGTTCTTC. It yields the protein CASTRASGLSYNEQFF.